Given below is one T cell receptor beta chain in context. Its target is unknown. These data are taken from a study of CD8 T cells in Susac syndrome. Roughly 0.45 to 1 ug RNA was reverse transcribed with random hexamers. Coverage of TCR beta CDR3 amplification by immunoSEQ multiplex PCR extended to 54 Vbeta and 13 Jbeta. TCRdb used MiXCR to reprocess the immunoSEQ multiplex PCR reads, holding one entry per CDR3 protein. Of 170,000 or so distinct CDR3 sequences listed, over 85% are singletons. Overall study results and limits: An acknowledgment was made by the study that its TCR sequencing and HLA analysis involved relatively few individuals.

The authors sequenced TCR beta from blood CD8+ and CD4+ T cells. FACS was used to enrich TEMRA cells, whereas the CD8+ and CD4+ T cells were obtained by negative isolation. The source of this sequence is a human donor with multiple sclerosis. Input material: CD4+ T cells from PBMCs.

The CDR3 region has the DNA TGCAGTGCTCGTTTCCACAGGGCAACTAATGAAAAACTGTTTTTT. This sequence encodes CSARFHRATNEKLFF. The J gene is TRBJ1-4, the V gene TRBV20-1; D may be TRBD1 (6 bases). Germline values: CDR1 DFQATT, CDR2 SNEGSKA (reference sequence). V lost 5 bases, J lost 0 bases, and 13 bases lay in between. CDR3 length: 15 residues.